This T cell receptor beta chain was obtained from a study of cytomegalovirus exposure and HLA in healthy donors. Study-level information: Approximately 190 million T cells yielded roughly 120 million unique TCR beta sequences, as an earlier analysis found. Assignment to the Caucasian-associated ancestry cluster applied to 81% of the approximately 380 genotyped donors. Study-level results: As a later analysis showed, a missense DCLRE1C variant was linked to trimming of TCR beta V- and J-genes.

Notes on this clone: Its matching antigen is unknown.

Nominal health characterized the donors when sampled, though unrecorded immune exposures were likely. Primers for the PCR totalled 60 Vbeta and 13 Jbeta. The repertoire was sequenced with immunoSEQ multiplex PCR; TCRdb's copy has only in-frame clones and lacks some. Seen here are 160,000 or so clones, more than 65% observed once, and the top ten hold about a tenth. This sequence originates from a man between 18 and 35 years old in good health and CMV-seropositive. The specimen was PBMCs.

CDR3 DNA sequence: TGTGCCAGCAGCCATAGCACTGAAGCTTTCTTT. Its protein is CASSHSTEAFF. The rearrangement links TRBV7-9 to TRBJ1-1; D is undetermined. Germline values: CDR1 SEHNR, CDR2 FQNEAQ (reference sequence). The CDR3 runs to 11 residues. V dropped 5 bases and J dropped 4 bases, with 5 bases sitting between them. The full variable domain, its missing parts supplied by reference TRBV7-9 and TRBJ1-1, is DTGVSQNPRHKITKRGQNVTFRCDPISEHNRLYWYRQTLGQGPEFLTYFQNEAQLEKSRLLSDRFSAERPKGSFSTLEIQRTEQGDSAMYLCASSHSTEAFFGQGTRLTVV.